These 16 T cell receptor beta chains were all obtained from the same sample, sequenced in a study of cytomegalovirus exposure and HLA in healthy donors. This PCR relied on a set of 60 Vbeta primers and 13 Jbeta primers. Libraries were prepared by immunoSEQ multiplex PCR; TCRdb keeps only in-frame clonotypes and omits some of them. The sample comprises 110,000 to 150,000 clones, roughly 70% of which are singletons, and over 6.5% rests with the top ten. The sequenced sample was PBMCs. Receptors originate from a man in his thirties or forties in good health and CMV-seronegative.

The rearrangement links TRBV11-2 to TRBJ2-3; TRBD1 might be the D (6 bases). Germline V gene data show CDR1 as SGHAT and CDR2 as FQNNGV. The CDR3 contains 13 residues. V was pared by 3 bases and J by 4 bases, with 8 bases between. In DNA form, the CDR3 reads TGTGCCAGCAGCTTTGGGGGCCCAGATACGCAGTATTTT. This gives the protein CASSFGGPDTQYF.

J is TRBJ2-1 and V is TRBV6-4, with TRBD2 matching 8 bases. This CDR3 spans 14 amino acids. After removal of 4 bases from V and 6 bases from J, the junction contained 5 bases not matched to a gene. The germline gives CDR1 MRHNA, CDR2 SNTAGT. The CDR3 region is CASSGGTSSNEQFF. The CDR3, as DNA: TGTGCCAGCAGTGGCGGGACTAGTAGCAATGAGCAGTTCTTC.

The rearrangement links TRBV29-1 to TRBJ1-2; 9 positions match TRBD1. CDR3 length: 12 residues. V dropped 6 bases and J dropped 6; count of bases not matched to a gene: 5. The germline V gene encodes CDR1 SQVTM and CDR2 ANQGSEA. The CDR3 region has the DNA TGCAGCGTAGCCGGGACAGGGAATGGCTACACCTTC. Translation: CSVAGTGNGYTF.

The gene calls are TRBV11-2 and TRBJ2-5, with 9 bases lining up with TRBD1. The CDR3 runs to 14 residues. Per germline, CDR1 SGHAT and CDR2 FQNNGV. V trimming: 4 bases; J trimming: 2 bases; junction bases outside the gene matches: 2. The CDR3 reads CASSYGQGQETQYF. For the CDR3, the DNA is TGTGCCAGCAGCTACGGACAGGGGCAAGAGACCCAGTACTTC.

This clone was seen a handful of times. One junction end does not reproduce the germline sequence, and a read error may be involved. The chain links TRBV7-9 to TRBJ2-2; 8 positions agree with TRBD2. Germline loops: CDR1 SEHNR, CDR2 FQNEAQ (reference sequence). The CDR3 spans 14 residues. The CDR3 DNA reads TGTGCCAGTGTGCGGGGACTAGGAACCGTGGAGCTGTTTTTT. This codes for CASVRGLGTVELFF. Based on the CDR3 plus reference TRBV7-9 and TRBJ2-2, the full variable domain is DTGVSQNPRHKITKRGQNVTFRCDPISEHNRLYWYRQTLGQGPEFLTYFQNEAQLEKSRLLSDRFSAERPKGSFSTLEIQRTEQGDSAMYLCASVRGLGTVELFFGEGSRLTVL.

V is TRBV4-1 and J is TRBJ1-1, with D perhaps TRBD1 (5 bases). The CDR3 is made up of 17 amino acids. The V end lost 3 bases, the J end lost 6 bases, and 23 bases lay between the germline ends. Germline V gene lookup returns CDR1 MGHRA and CDR2 YSYEKL. The CDR3 DNA is TGCGCCAGCAGCCAGGTGGGACTCCAAAGCGGGAGTGCTGAAGCTTTCTTT. Protein product: CASSQVGLQSGSAEAFF.

V gene TRBV6-5 combines with J gene TRBJ2-7; 9 bases agree with TRBD1. This CDR3 contains 15 residues. Germline CDR1 MNHEY, CDR2 SVGAGI. V was clipped by 2 bases and J by 3 bases; unmatched bases: 5. The CDR3 loop is CASSYPGTGIYEQYF. For the CDR3, the DNA is TGTGCCAGCAGTTACCCCGGGACAGGGATCTACGAGCAGTACTTC.

This clone was counted only a few times. The rearrangement joins TRBV2 to TRBJ2-7; D is unclear. The germline gives CDR1 SNHLY, CDR2 FYNNEI. V was cut by 7 bases and J by 0 bases, with 7 bases left in between. This CDR3 has 12 amino acids. The DNA for the CDR3 is TGTGCCAGCATGCAGGACTCCTACGAGCAGTACTTC. It encodes CASMQDSYEQYF.

This clone was found a few times. The chain recombines TRBV7-6 with TRBJ2-7; TRBD2 agrees at 9 bases. The CDR3 sequence is 14 residues long. Trimming cost V 5 bases and J 8 bases; bases outside gene matches: 10. CDR1 and CDR2 (germline): SGHVS, FNYEAQ. Here the CDR3 DNA reads TGTGCCAGCAGCCCTGGTAGCGGGAGAAGTCAGCAGTACTTC. It translates to CASSPGSGRSQQYF.

The chain recombines TRBV2 with TRBJ1-5, with D hard to call. CDR1 is SNHLY, CDR2 FYNNEI, per germline. The V and J ends lost 3 bases and 5 bases respectively, with 5 bases between them. The CDR3 extends over 12 amino acids. CDR3 coding DNA: TGTGCCAGCAGTGACCTTTATCAGCCCCAGCATTTT. Its translation is CASSDLYQPQHF.

V usage is TRBV28 and J usage is TRBJ1-2; tentatively, D is TRBD1 (6 bases). The CDR3 length is 12 residues. Germline V gene sequence: CDR1 MDHEN, CDR2 SYDVKM. V was cut by 6 bases and J by 5 bases, with 10 bases left in between. CDR3 loop: CASSRGKYGYTF. The DNA for the CDR3 is TGTGCCAGCAGCAGGGGTAAATATGGCTACACCTTC.

The rearrangement links TRBV7-2 to TRBJ1-6, with 7 bases identical to TRBD1. Germline values: CDR1 SGHTA, CDR2 FQGNSA. The CDR3 contains 14 residues. With 2 bases clipped from V and 6 bases from J, the junction kept 1 base outside the gene matches. The CDR3: CASSLQGVNSPLHF. The CDR3 region has the DNA TGTGCCAGCAGCTTACAGGGGGTTAATTCACCCCTCCACTTT. Looking up the rest from reference TRBV7-2 and TRBJ1-6 gives the full variable domain: GAGVSQSPSNKVTEKGKDVELRCDPISGHTALYWYRQSLGQGLEFLIYFQGNSAPDKSGLPSDRFSAERTGGSVSTLTIQRTQQEDSAVYLCASSLQGVNSPLHFGNGTRLTVT.

J is TRBJ2-3 and V is TRBV28; a weak D match, TRBD1 (6 bases). The ends were cut back, 5 bases at V and 0 bases at J, with 12 bases in the middle. Germline V gene lookup returns CDR1 MDHEN and CDR2 SYDVKM. CDR3 length: 15 amino acids. CDR3 protein: CASSTLGQSTDTQYF. The CDR3 region has the DNA TGTGCCAGCAGTACCCTGGGACAAAGCACAGATACGCAGTATTTT.

The J gene is TRBJ1-1, the V gene TRBV6-5; no reliable D call. This CDR3 region has 13 residues. Germline lookup yields CDR1 MNHEY and CDR2 SVGAGI. Here the CDR3 reads CAVGGMRNTEAFF. In nucleotides, the CDR3 is TGTGCGGTGGGAGGGATGCGGAACACTGAAGCTTTCTTT.

This chain uses TRBV5-4 with TRBJ1-2; D remains ambiguous. Deletions cut 4 bases from V and 4 bases from J, with 17 bases between. The CDR3 has 15 residues. The V gene's germline CDR1 is SGHNT and CDR2 YYREEE (reference sequence). The CDR3 is CASSPPLGSLYGYTF. The CDR3 DNA sequence: TGTGCCAGCAGCCCTCCGTTGGGGAGTCTCTATGGCTACACCTTC. The full variable domain, with the rest looked up from reference TRBV5-4 and TRBJ1-2, is ETGVTQSPTHLIKTRGQQVTLRCSSQSGHNTVSWYQQALGQGPQFIFQYYREEENGRGNFPPRFSGLQFPNYSSELNVNALELDDSALYLCASSPPLGSLYGYTFGSGTRLTVV.

In nucleotides, the CDR3 is TGTGCCAGCAGTGACCAAGCGCAAGAGACCCAGTACTTC. Encoded protein: CASSDQAQETQYF. The chain recombines TRBV2 with TRBJ2-5; the D is unclear. Trimming cost V 3 bases and J 2 bases, with 7 bases left between them. The CDR3 consists of 13 residues. Per the germline V gene, CDR1 is SNHLY and CDR2 is FYNNEI.